One sample yielded the 5 T cell receptor beta chains listed below, sequenced in a study of cytomegalovirus exposure and HLA in healthy donors. The primer mix had 60 Vbeta and 13 Jbeta primers. Data came from immunoSEQ multiplex PCR; TCRdb stores just in-frame clones and leaves some out. The table has about 76,000 clones, approximately 80% seen once. Sequenced sample: PBMCs. The receptors shown here come from a woman aged 30 to 39 in good health and CMV-seronegative.

The chain recombines TRBV28 with TRBJ2-1; D is perhaps TRBD1 (6 bases). Germline V gives CDR1 MDHEN, CDR2 SYDVKM. Trimming removed 6 bases from V and 1 base from J, with 16 bases in between. The CDR3 extends over 16 amino acids. In DNA, the CDR3 is TGTGCCAGCAGGGGAACGAATGGACAGTCCTACAATGAGCAGTTCTTC. Translating it yields CASRGTNGQSYNEQFF.

This chain joins TRBV28 and TRBJ2-5, with TRBD1 as a possible D gene (6 bases). CDR1 MDHEN and CDR2 SYDVKM come from the germline V gene. The CDR3 runs 14 residues. V shed 4 bases and J shed 4 bases, with 13 bases lying between them. The CDR3 loop is CASSSGQTPETQYF. CDR3 nucleotide sequence: TGTGCCAGCAGTTCCGGACAGACCCCAGAGACCCAGTACTTC. Full variable domain (remainder filled in from reference TRBV28 and TRBJ2-5): DVKVTQSSRYLVKRTGEKVFLECVQDMDHENMFWYRQDPGLGLRLIYFSYDVKMKEKGDIPEGYSVSREKKERFSLILESASTNQTSMYLCASSSGQTPETQYFGPGTRLLVL.

The sample holds a few counts of this clone. This rearrangement joins TRBV28 to TRBJ2-7, with TRBD2 matching over 11 bases. The germline V gene has CDR1 MDHEN and CDR2 SYDVKM. V trimming: 10 bases; J trimming: 4 bases; junction bases outside the gene matches: 9. The length of the CDR3 is 14 residues. The CDR3 DNA reads as TGTGCCACCGCGAAGACTAGCGGGATTTACGAGCAGTACTTC. Protein: CATAKTSGIYEQYF.

The J gene is TRBJ1-1, the V gene TRBV5-1; TRBD1 matches at 9 bases. The CDR3 has 14 residues. V gave up 4 bases and J gave up 1 base; unmatched junction bases: 2. From germline, CDR1 is SGHRS and CDR2 YFSETQ. The CDR3 reads CASSRDRANTEAFF. DNA for the CDR3: TGCGCCAGCAGCCGGGACAGGGCGAACACTGAAGCTTTCTTT.

The chain uses TRBV20-1 and TRBJ2-3; D is perhaps TRBD2 (7 bases). The length of the CDR3 is 10 residues. Looked up from germline, CDR1 is DFQATT and CDR2 is SNEGSKA (reference sequence). Trimming took off 5 bases at V and 8 bases at J, with 8 bases between the two ends. For the CDR3, the DNA is TGCAGTGCTGGGGGGGCTACGCAGTATTTT. It translates to CSAGGATQYF.